Listed below are T cell receptor beta chains from one sample, sequenced in a study of blood T cell repertoires in COVID-19. Here immunoSEQ multiplex PCR was the method, and the copy in TCRdb shows in-frame clones only, minus some. The sample contains 150,000 to 200,000 clones, over 70% of which appear only once. Material: PBMCs or T cells enriched from blood (not recorded which). The origin of the receptors is a woman aged 40 to 50 with acute COVID-19. Both conserved end residues are part of each CDR3. The D gene is left open where the match is weak. Expanded clones get a size class; other rows say once, few or many, or leave the size out.

J gene: TRBJ1-1; V gene: TRBV18; D gene: .; clone size: .; CDR3 DNA: TGTGCCAGCTCACCCAAATCTCAAGGCGAGGGCACTGAAGCTTTCTTT; CDR3 protein: CASSPKSQGEGTEAFF
J gene: TRBJ1-3; V gene: TRBV21-1; D gene: .; clone size: few; CDR3 DNA: TGTGCCAGCAGCAAAGATTCTTCTCGTCAGGGGTACTCTGGAAACACCATATATTTT; CDR3 protein: CASSKDSSRQGYSGNTIYF
J gene: TRBJ1-1; V gene: TRBV24-1; D gene: .; clone size: .; CDR3 DNA: TGTGCCACCAGGGGAGAGATGAACACTGAAGCTTTCTTT; CDR3 protein: CATRGEMNTEAFF
J gene: TRBJ2-3; V gene: TRBV11-3; D gene: TRBD1; clone size: once; CDR3 DNA: TGTGCCAGCAGCTTATATGGCGGACAGGGGTTGAGAGATACGCAGTATTTT; CDR3 protein: CASSLYGGQGLRDTQYF
J gene: TRBJ1-5; V gene: TRBV6-1; D gene: .; clone size: .; CDR3 DNA: TGTGCCAGCAGTGAAGCACTCGGAGCCCCTCAGCCCCAGCATTTT; CDR3 protein: CASSEALGAPQPQHF
J gene: TRBJ1-6; V gene: TRBV5-1; D gene: .; clone size: .; CDR3 DNA: TGCGCCAGCAGCTTCGAGGGACTGACGAATTCACCCCTCCACTTT; CDR3 protein: CASSFEGLTNSPLHF
J gene: TRBJ2-1; V gene: TRBV7-2; D gene: TRBD2; clone size: .; CDR3 DNA: TGTGCCAGCAGCCAACTAGCGGGACCCTACAATGAGCAGTTCTTC; CDR3 protein: CASSQLAGPYNEQFF
J gene: TRBJ1-1; V gene: TRBV6-6; D gene: TRBD1; clone size: .; CDR3 DNA: TGTGCCAGCAGCCAGACAGGGGGCCGGAACACTGAAGCTTTCTTT; CDR3 protein: CASSQTGGRNTEAFF
J gene: TRBJ1-2; V gene: TRBV3-1/TRBV3-2; D gene: TRBD1; clone size: few; CDR3 DNA: TGTGCCAGCAGCCACCGACAGGGTTGGTATGGCTACACCTTC; CDR3 protein: CASSHRQGWYGYTF
J gene: TRBJ2-5; V gene: TRBV5-4; D gene: TRBD2; clone size: once; CDR3 DNA: TGTGCCAGCAGCTCTCAAGGACTAGCGGGAGTGGAGACCCAGTACTTC; CDR3 protein: CASSSQGLAGVETQYF
J gene: TRBJ2-1; V gene: TRBV10-3; D gene: .; clone size: .; CDR3 DNA: TGTGCCATCAGTGAGTCCGGGACTCTTATCTACCGGGATGAGCAGTTCTTC; CDR3 protein: CAISESGTLIYRDEQFF
J gene: TRBJ1-5; V gene: TRBV2; D gene: .; clone size: .; CDR3 DNA: TGTGCCAGCAGAGCGGGTTTCTATAGCAATCAGCCCCAGCATTTT; CDR3 protein: CASRAGFYSNQPQHF
J gene: TRBJ1-2; V gene: TRBV7-9; D gene: .; clone size: .; CDR3 DNA: TGTGCCAGCAGCTTGGAGGGGAACTATGGCTACACCTTC; CDR3 protein: CASSLEGNYGYTF
J gene: TRBJ2-3; V gene: TRBV5-1; D gene: TRBD2; clone size: .; CDR3 DNA: TGCGCCAGCAGCCCTTACCTGACTAGCGGGAGCAACTTCCCTTCCACAGATACGCAGTATTTT; CDR3 protein: CASSPYLTSGSNFPSTDTQYF
J gene: TRBJ2-7; V gene: TRBV10-2; D gene: TRBD2; clone size: .; CDR3 DNA: TGCGCCAGCAGTGCGACTAGCCGATCGGATGCGCAGTACTTC; CDR3 protein: CASSATSRSDAQYF
J gene: TRBJ2-5; V gene: TRBV5-4; D gene: TRBD2; clone size: once; CDR3 DNA: TGTGCCAGCAGCTTGGAACTAGCGGTTCAAGGGACCCAGTACTTC; CDR3 protein: CASSLELAVQGTQYF
J gene: TRBJ1-2; V gene: TRBV6-5; D gene: TRBD1; clone size: .; CDR3 DNA: TGTGCCAGCAGTTACGGGACAGGCGATTTCCCTGGCTACACCTTC; CDR3 protein: CASSYGTGDFPGYTF
J gene: TRBJ2-1; V gene: TRBV6-2/TRBV6-3; D gene: TRBD2; clone size: .; CDR3 DNA: TGTGCCAGCAGCCCTAGCGGGAGTCTAAATGAGCAGTTCTTC; CDR3 protein: CASSPSGSLNEQFF
J gene: TRBJ2-1; V gene: TRBV13; D gene: TRBD1; clone size: .; CDR3 DNA: TGTGCCAGCAGCTACAGGACAGGGACAGTCCACAATGAGCAGTTCTTC; CDR3 protein: CASSYRTGTVHNEQFF
J gene: TRBJ1-5; V gene: TRBV19; D gene: .; clone size: .; CDR3 DNA: TGTGCCAGTATAGGGGTAAATAGCAATCAGCCCCAGCATTTT; CDR3 protein: CASIGVNSNQPQHF
J gene: TRBJ2-5; V gene: TRBV24-1; D gene: .; clone size: .; CDR3 DNA: TGTGCCACCAGTGATCGAACAGGGTACCAAGAGACCCAGTACTTC; CDR3 protein: CATSDRTGYQETQYF
J gene: TRBJ2-7; V gene: TRBV30; D gene: TRBD2; clone size: .; CDR3 DNA: TGTGCCTGGAGTGCTTTCGCGGGAGGTAGGAACGAGCAGTACTTC; CDR3 protein: CAWSAFAGGRNEQYF
J gene: TRBJ2-7; V gene: TRBV5-1; D gene: .; clone size: .; CDR3 DNA: TGCGCCAGCAGCTTGGAGCCGTACAGCTACGAGCAGTACTTC; CDR3 protein: CASSLEPYSYEQYF
J gene: TRBJ1-5; V gene: TRBV10-3; D gene: .; clone size: .; CDR3 DNA: TGTGCCAGCAGACAGGACCCAAATCAGCCCCAGCATTTT; CDR3 protein: CASRQDPNQPQHF
J gene: TRBJ1-4; V gene: TRBV19; D gene: TRBD1; clone size: .; CDR3 DNA: TGTGCCAGTAGCATTAAGGGACAGGGGCGAACTAATGAAAAACTGTTTTTT; CDR3 protein: CASSIKGQGRTNEKLFF
J gene: TRBJ1-1; V gene: TRBV7-3; D gene: .; clone size: .; CDR3 DNA: TGTGCCAGCAGTCCCATGGACAGCACTGAAGCTTTCTTT; CDR3 protein: CASSPMDSTEAFF
J gene: TRBJ1-5; V gene: TRBV21-1; D gene: .; clone size: .; CDR3 DNA: TGTGCCAGCAGCAAACAAGACAGGGGTGGCAATCAGCCCCAGCATTTT; CDR3 protein: CASSKQDRGGNQPQHF
J gene: TRBJ1-2; V gene: TRBV5-1; D gene: TRBD1; clone size: .; CDR3 DNA: TGCGCCAGCAGAACGGGGACAGAACAAGGCTATGGCTACACCTTC; CDR3 protein: CASRTGTEQGYGYTF
J gene: TRBJ2-5; V gene: TRBV5-8; D gene: .; clone size: .; CDR3 DNA: TGTGCCAGCAGAGAGGGGGAAGAGACCCAGTACTTC; CDR3 protein: CASREGEETQYF
J gene: TRBJ1-2; V gene: TRBV29-1; D gene: .; clone size: .; CDR3 DNA: TGCAGCGTTGTCTTGGGGGGAAACTATGGCTACACCTTC; CDR3 protein: CSVVLGGNYGYTF
J gene: TRBJ2-5; V gene: TRBV2; D gene: TRBD1; clone size: .; CDR3 DNA: TGTGCCAGCAGCAAACGGGACAGGGTCCAAGAGACCCAGTACTTC; CDR3 protein: CASSKRDRVQETQYF
J gene: TRBJ2-1; V gene: TRBV11-3; D gene: .; clone size: .; CDR3 DNA: TGTGCCAGCAGCCGCTGGAGCGGGTGGGGCTCCTACAATGAGCAGTTCTTC; CDR3 protein: CASSRWSGWGSYNEQFF
J gene: TRBJ1-5; V gene: TRBV27; D gene: TRBD1; clone size: .; CDR3 DNA: TGTGCCAGCAGTACGACCGACAGGGGGCCCGCGGGGCAGCCCCAGCATTTT; CDR3 protein: CASSTTDRGPAGQPQHF
J gene: TRBJ2-3; V gene: TRBV13; D gene: .; clone size: .; CDR3 DNA: TGTGCCAGCAGTGACGGGAACGCAGATACGCAGTATTTT; CDR3 protein: CASSDGNADTQYF
J gene: TRBJ1-2; V gene: TRBV10-3; D gene: .; clone size: .; CDR3 DNA: TGTGCCATCAGTGACTCCCCAGGGGACGGTGGCTACACCTTC; CDR3 protein: CAISDSPGDGGYTF
J gene: TRBJ2-2; V gene: TRBV5-1; D gene: .; clone size: once; CDR3 DNA: TGCGCCAGCAGCTTGGTCCAGGGAAACACCGGGGAGCTGTTTTTT; CDR3 protein: CASSLVQGNTGELFF
J gene: TRBJ1-2; V gene: TRBV27; D gene: TRBD1; clone size: .; CDR3 DNA: TGTGCCAGCAGCCCCACTACAGGGGATGGCTACACCTTC; CDR3 protein: CASSPTTGDGYTF
J gene: TRBJ1-4; V gene: TRBV7-8; D gene: TRBD1; clone size: .; CDR3 DNA: TGTGCCAGCAGTCCCCGACAGGGTTTTTATGAAAAACTGTTTTTT; CDR3 protein: CASSPRQGFYEKLFF
J gene: TRBJ1-2; V gene: TRBV5-1; D gene: .; clone size: once; CDR3 DNA: TGCGCCAGCAGCTTGACTTGGGGCAACTATGGCTACACCTTC; CDR3 protein: CASSLTWGNYGYTF
J gene: TRBJ1-1; V gene: TRBV4-2; D gene: .; clone size: .; CDR3 DNA: TGTGCCAGCAGCCAAGATCGGAGAGGAAAGAACACTGAAGCTTTCTTT; CDR3 protein: CASSQDRRGKNTEAFF
J gene: TRBJ1-1; V gene: TRBV7-9; D gene: TRBD1; clone size: .; CDR3 DNA: TGTGCCAGCAGCTTATTGCGACAGGGGGCCGCTGAAGCTTTCTTT; CDR3 protein: CASSLLRQGAAEAFF